Following are 21 T cell receptor beta chains from one sample sequenced in a study of vaccination and CD4 T cells after COVID-19. As to treatment: roughly 10-day PBMC culture with coronavirus spike peptide pools or control peptides (ViraFEST assay). Their cognate antigens are unknown. Sequenced with the Oncomine TCR Beta short-read assay was DNA taken from cultured CD4+ T cells. TCRdb fed the PCR reads into MiXCR, producing one record per CDR3 protein. The data show over 8,500 distinct CDR3 sequences, roughly 65% seen once. Sequences were derived from CD4+ T cells from blood, cultured in vitro, sampled before SARS-CoV-2 vaccination. The receptor source for this set is a human donor who had recovered from COVID-19.

The gene calls are TRBV19 and TRBJ2-1; D is unresolved. Germline V gives CDR1 LNHDA, CDR2 SQIVND (reference sequence). The V and J ends lost 7 bases and 1 base respectively, with 14 bases between them. The CDR3 covers 15 residues. The CDR3 sequence: CASKAGRKSYNEQFF. The CDR3 nucleotides read TGTGCCAGTAAGGCTGGCCGGAAATCCTACAATGAGCAGTTCTTC. Based on the CDR3 plus reference TRBV19 and TRBJ2-1, the full variable domain is DGGITQSPKYLFRKEGQNVTLSCEQNLNHDAMYWYRQDPGQGLRLIYYSQIVNDFQKGDIAEGYSVSREKKESFPLTVTSAQKNPTAFYLCASKAGRKSYNEQFFGPGTRLTVL.

This chain links TRBV21-1 with TRBJ1-5. TRBV21-1 is a listed pseudogene. The CDR3 contains 17 residues. The DNA of the CDR3 is TGTGCCAGCAGCAAAGTAGATCGGGTTTTTAGCAATCAGCCCCAGCATTTT. It codes for CASSKVDRVFSNQPQHF.

The chain has TRBV12-3 or TRBV12-4 and TRBJ1-2, with no clear D. The CDR3 covers 12 residues. Trimming removed 4 bases from V and 11 bases from J, with 14 bases in between. Written as DNA, the CDR3 is TGTGCCAGCAGTTCAAAACTCCGACTTTACACCTTC. Amino acids: CASSSKLRLYTF.

The chain is built from TRBV2 and TRBJ1-5; D is uncertain. The V end lost 4 bases, the J end lost 4 bases, and 5 bases lay between the germline ends. Germline lookup yields CDR1 SNHLY and CDR2 FYNNEI. There are 12 residues in the CDR3. CDR3 sequence reads: CASSVFNQPQHF. The CDR3 region has the DNA TGTGCCAGCAGTGTCTTTAATCAGCCCCAGCATTTT.

This clonotype was seen a single time. The chain joins TRBV20-1 to TRBJ2-3, with 8 nucleotides matching TRBD1. The junction had 6 bases not matched to a gene; V was cut back by 0 bases and J by 1 base. This CDR3 is built from 16 residues. Germline V lookup: CDR1 DFQATT, CDR2 SNEGSKA (reference sequence). CDR3 protein: CSARDPAQGGTDTQYF. CDR3 in DNA: TGCAGTGCTAGAGACCCCGCACAGGGGGGCACAGATACGCAGTATTTT.

The sample holds a few counts of this clonotype. This chain joins TRBV20-1 and TRBJ1-1, with a possible D match to TRBD1 (5 bases). CDR3 length: 15 residues. From germline, CDR1 is DFQATT and CDR2 SNEGSKA (reference sequence). The ends were cut back, 6 bases at V and 1 base at J, with 18 bases in the middle. CDR3 sequence: CSAHSGGSENTEAFF. CDR3 in DNA: TGCAGTGCACACAGCGGGGGTTCCGAGAACACTGAAGCTTTCTTT.

The rearrangement links TRBV6-5 to TRBJ2-1; D gene uncertain. The ends were cut back, 6 bases at V and 0 bases at J, with 6 bases in the middle. From germline, CDR1 is MNHEY and CDR2 SVGAGI. The CDR3 spans 13 residues. This CDR3 is CASRYDSYNEQFF. In nucleotides, the CDR3 is TGTGCCAGCAGATACGACTCCTACAATGAGCAGTTCTTC.

This clonotype was found a few times. This chain joins TRBV11-3 and TRBJ2-3; D remains ambiguous. Trimming pared 1 base from V and 2 bases from J, leaving 4 bases between. The CDR3 has 13 residues. The germline CDR1 and CDR2 sequences are SGHNT and YENEEA. The CDR3 sequence: CASSLGDTDTQYF. DNA for the CDR3: TGTGCCAGCAGCTTAGGAGACACAGATACGCAGTATTTT. Based on the CDR3 plus reference TRBV11-3 and TRBJ2-3, the full variable domain is EAGVVQSPRYKIIEKKQPVAFWCNPISGHNTLYWYLQNLGQGPELLIRYENEEAVDDSQLPKDRFSAERLKGVDSTLKIQPAELGDSAVYLCASSLGDTDTQYFGPGTRLTVL.

This clonotype has just a few counts. The chain recombines TRBV11-2 with TRBJ1-5, with 7 bases fitting TRBD1. J was trimmed by 4 bases and V by 5 bases; bases with no gene match: 2. Germline V CDR1 and CDR2: SGHAT, FQNNGV. The CDR3 is 13 residues long. In DNA, the CDR3 is TGTGCCAGCAGCCCACAGGGGAATCAGCCCCAGCATTTT. This encodes CASSPQGNQPQHF.

This clonotype was detected a few times. The chain carries TRBV21-1 and TRBJ1-5. TRBV21-1 is a recognized pseudogene. This CDR3 region has 20 residues. The chain's CDR3 is CASSKGGVPPDRNCNQPQHF. The DNA for the CDR3 is TGTGCCAGCAGCAAAGGCGGTGTGCCACCGGATCGGAATTGCAATCAGCCCCAGCATTTT.

V is TRBV19 and J is TRBJ2-3, with 11 bases fitting TRBD2. Germline lookup yields CDR1 LNHDA and CDR2 SQIVND (reference sequence). J was trimmed by 4 bases and V by 7 bases; bases with no gene match: 1. The CDR3 sequence is 13 residues long. CDR3 residues: CASNSGRADTQYF. The CDR3 nucleotides read TGTGCCAGTAATAGCGGGAGGGCAGATACGCAGTATTTT.

The rearrangement links TRBV6-5 to TRBJ1-1, with D perhaps TRBD1 (6 bases). The V and J ends lost 0 bases and 2 bases respectively, with 10 bases between them. CDR1 and CDR2 from the germline V gene are MNHEY and SVGAGI. The CDR3 spans 15 residues. The CDR3 loop reads CASSYSRQANTEAFF. The CDR3, as DNA: TGTGCCAGCAGTTACTCCCGACAGGCTAACACTGAAGCTTTCTTT.

This clonotype was seen only a few times. The CDR3 DNA reads as TGTGCCAGCAGCTCCTCGGACCTTGACGAGACCCAGTACTTC. This encodes CASSSSDLDETQYF. J is TRBJ2-5 and V is TRBV6-5; D ambiguous. Germline V gene data show CDR1 as MNHEY and CDR2 as SVGAGI. V shed 6 bases and J shed 5 bases, with 16 bases lying between them. The CDR3 runs to 14 residues.

The chain employs TRBV19 and TRBJ1-5, with D unresolved. Deletions cut 5 bases from V and 3 bases from J, with 11 bases between. CDR3 length: 14 residues. Germline loops: CDR1 LNHDA, CDR2 SQIVND (reference sequence). Written as DNA, the CDR3 is TGTGCCAGTAGTGTCTACAGCGCCAATCAGCCCCAGCATTTT. As protein: CASSVYSANQPQHF. The full variable domain, in which reference TRBV19 and TRBJ1-5 provide the parts outside the CDR3, is DGGITQSPKYLFRKEGQNVTLSCEQNLNHDAMYWYRQDPGQGLRLIYYSQIVNDFQKGDIAEGYSVSREKKESFPLTVTSAQKNPTAFYLCASSVYSANQPQHFGDGTRLSIL.

This clonotype appeared a few times. The V gene is TRBV7-9, the J gene TRBJ2-3; the match to TRBD1 covers 7 bases. The CDR3 runs to 22 residues. CDR1 is SEHNR, CDR2 FQNEAQ, per germline (reference sequence). After removal of 0 bases from V and 0 bases from J, the junction contained 21 bases not matched to a gene. The CDR3 coding sequence is TGTGCCAGCAGCTTAGCGGAGCAGGACAGGATGTTCATTCCCCGTAGCACAGATACGCAGTATTTT. Protein sequence: CASSLAEQDRMFIPRSTDTQYF.

The sample holds a few counts of this clonotype. This chain links TRBV21-1 with TRBJ2-5; the D call in the table, TRBD1, was not verified against the DNA. TRBV21-1 is a known pseudogene. This CDR3 is built from 13 residues. CDR3 loop: CASRGQGCETQYF. In DNA, the CDR3 is TGTGCCAGCAGAGGACAGGGCTGTGAGACCCAGTACTTC.

A few counts support this clonotype. The chain carries TRBV20-1 and TRBJ1-5, with D unclear. Trimming took 1 base from V and 2 from J, leaving 9 bases between them. The CDR3 has 14 amino acids. CDR1 is DFQATT and CDR2 is SNEGSKA in the germline V gene (reference sequence). Here the CDR3 reads CSARVRLGNQPQHF. The CDR3 DNA reads as TGCAGTGCTAGAGTTCGTCTTGGCAATCAGCCCCAGCATTTT.

V gene TRBV15 combines with J gene TRBJ2-1; no clear D. Between the trimmed V and J ends, which lost 0 bases and 15 bases, there was a span of 21 bases. The CDR3 length is 15 residues. From germline, CDR1 is LNHNV and CDR2 YYDKDF (reference sequence). CDR3 amino acids: CATSRDPNEPSDLFF. CDR3 nucleotides: TGTGCCACCAGCAGAGATCCAAACGAGCCCTCAGACCTGTTCTTC.

The chain is built from TRBV19 and TRBJ1-5; 7 bases are shared with TRBD1. V shed 5 bases, J shed 9 bases, and the junction held 13 bases outside the gene matches. The CDR3 has 15 residues. Germline V gene lookup returns CDR1 LNHDA and CDR2 SQIVND (reference sequence). The CDR3 sequence: CASSGRDRLQRPQHF. DNA of the CDR3: TGTGCCAGTAGTGGCCGGGACAGATTACAGCGGCCCCAGCATTTT.

This clonotype was detected a few times. The chain employs TRBV24-1 and TRBJ2-7, with D possibly TRBD1 on 6 matching bases. With 4 bases removed from V and 0 bases from J, the gap between germline ends came to 15 bases. Germline CDR1 and CDR2: KGHDR and SFDVKD. The CDR3 extends over 16 amino acids. This chain's CDR3 is CATSENHRQDSYEQYF. The CDR3 DNA reads TGTGCCACCAGTGAAAACCATAGACAGGACTCCTACGAGCAGTACTTC.

This clonotype has only a few counts. The chain links TRBV24-1 to TRBJ2-5; 8 bases align to TRBD2. CDR1 and CDR2 from the germline V gene are KGHDR and SFDVKD. The V gene end was trimmed by 2 bases and the J gene end by 0 bases; junction bases not matched to a gene: 4. The CDR3 has 16 amino acids. The CDR3 DNA is TGTGCCACCAGTGATTCCCGGGGGGGGTACCAAGAGACCCAGTACTTC. It encodes CATSDSRGGYQETQYF.